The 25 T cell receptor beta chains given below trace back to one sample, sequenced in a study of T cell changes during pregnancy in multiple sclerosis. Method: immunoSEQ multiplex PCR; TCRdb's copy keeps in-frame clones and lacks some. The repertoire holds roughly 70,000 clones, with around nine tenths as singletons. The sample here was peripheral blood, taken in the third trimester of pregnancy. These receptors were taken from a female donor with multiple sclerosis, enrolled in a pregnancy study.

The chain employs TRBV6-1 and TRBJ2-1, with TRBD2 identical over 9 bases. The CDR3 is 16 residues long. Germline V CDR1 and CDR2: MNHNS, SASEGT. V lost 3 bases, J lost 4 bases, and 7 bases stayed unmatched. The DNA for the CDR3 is TGTGCCAGCAGTGAGGCTAGCGGGGCCCTTTACAATGAGCAGTTCTTC. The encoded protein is CASSEASGALYNEQFF.

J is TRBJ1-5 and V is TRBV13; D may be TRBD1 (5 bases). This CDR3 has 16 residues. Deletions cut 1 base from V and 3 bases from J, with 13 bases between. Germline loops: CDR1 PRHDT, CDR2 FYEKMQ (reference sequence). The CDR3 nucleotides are TGTGCCAGCAGCTTAGATCGGGGGACCTTCAATCAGCCCCAGCATTTT. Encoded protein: CASSLDRGTFNQPQHF.

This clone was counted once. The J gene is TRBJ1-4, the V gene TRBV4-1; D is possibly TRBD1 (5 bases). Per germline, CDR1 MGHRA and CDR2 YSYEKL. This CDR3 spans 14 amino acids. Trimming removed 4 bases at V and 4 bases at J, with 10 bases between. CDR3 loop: CASSRGQGNEKLFF. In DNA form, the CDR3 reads TGCGCCAGCAGCCGCGGTCAGGGTAATGAAAAACTGTTTTTT.

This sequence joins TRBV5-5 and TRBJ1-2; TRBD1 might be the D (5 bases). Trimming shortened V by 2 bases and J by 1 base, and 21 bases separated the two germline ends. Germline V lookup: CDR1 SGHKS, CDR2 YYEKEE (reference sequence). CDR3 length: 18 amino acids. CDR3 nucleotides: TGTGCCAGCAGCTTATTAATGACAGTGGGAAACTATAACTATGGCTACACCTTC. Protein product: CASSLLMTVGNYNYGYTF.

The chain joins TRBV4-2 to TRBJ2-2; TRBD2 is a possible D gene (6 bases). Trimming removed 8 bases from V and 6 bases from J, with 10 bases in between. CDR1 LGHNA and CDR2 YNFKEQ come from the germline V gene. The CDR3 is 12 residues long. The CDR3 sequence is CASVAESGELFF. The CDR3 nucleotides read TGTGCCAGCGTAGCGGAGTCCGGGGAGCTGTTTTTT.

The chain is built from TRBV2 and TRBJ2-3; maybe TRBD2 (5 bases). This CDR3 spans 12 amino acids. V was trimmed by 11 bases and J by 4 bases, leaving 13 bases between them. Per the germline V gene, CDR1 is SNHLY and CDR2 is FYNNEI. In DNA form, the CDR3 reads TGTGCCCTTTCACTAGACGCAGATACGCAGTATTTT. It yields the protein CALSLDADTQYF.

Written as DNA, the CDR3 is TGTGCCAGCTCACCGGGGCAGGGGGCATATGAGCAGTTCTTC. It is translated as CASSPGQGAYEQFF. The gene calls are TRBV18 and TRBJ2-1; 8 bases are a match to TRBD1. This CDR3 is 14 amino acids long. CDR1 and CDR2 from the germline V gene are KGHSH and LQKENI. Unmatched junction bases numbered 6, after V lost 3 bases and J lost 8 bases.

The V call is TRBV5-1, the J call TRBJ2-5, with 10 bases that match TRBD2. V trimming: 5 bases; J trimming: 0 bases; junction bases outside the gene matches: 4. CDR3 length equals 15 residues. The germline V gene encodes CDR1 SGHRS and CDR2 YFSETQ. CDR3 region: CASRTSGVYQETQYF. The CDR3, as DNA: TGCGCCAGCAGAACTAGCGGGGTGTACCAAGAGACCCAGTACTTC.

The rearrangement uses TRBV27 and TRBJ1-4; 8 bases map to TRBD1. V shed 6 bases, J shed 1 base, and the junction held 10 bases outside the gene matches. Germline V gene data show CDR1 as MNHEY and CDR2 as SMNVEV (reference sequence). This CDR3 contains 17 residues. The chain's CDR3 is CASSSTGVRVTNEKLFF. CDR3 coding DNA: TGTGCCAGCAGCTCGACAGGGGTAAGAGTAACTAATGAAAAACTGTTTTTT.

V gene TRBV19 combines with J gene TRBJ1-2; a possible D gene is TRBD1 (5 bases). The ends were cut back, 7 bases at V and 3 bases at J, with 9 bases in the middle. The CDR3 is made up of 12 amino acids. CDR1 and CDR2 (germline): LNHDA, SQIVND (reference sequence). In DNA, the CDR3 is TGTGCCAGTATGGGGCAGGACTATGGCTACACCTTC. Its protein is CASMGQDYGYTF.

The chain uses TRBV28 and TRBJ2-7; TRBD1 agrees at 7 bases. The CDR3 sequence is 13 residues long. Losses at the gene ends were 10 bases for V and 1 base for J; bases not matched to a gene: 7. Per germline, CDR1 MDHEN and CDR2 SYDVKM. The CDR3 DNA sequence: TGTGCCACCACGCTGACAGGGTCCTACGAGCAGTACTTC. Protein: CATTLTGSYEQYF.

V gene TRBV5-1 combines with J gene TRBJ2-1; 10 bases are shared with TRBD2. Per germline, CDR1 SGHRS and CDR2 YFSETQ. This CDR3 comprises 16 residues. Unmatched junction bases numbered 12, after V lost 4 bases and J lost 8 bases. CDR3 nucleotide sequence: TGCGCCAGCAGCAAACCTGGGCTAGCGGGAGCAGATGAGCAGTTCTTC. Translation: CASSKPGLAGADEQFF.

CDR3 nucleotides: TGTGCCAGCAGTTACGGACAGGATCAGCCCCAGCATTTT. It specifies CASSYGQDQPQHF. The chain couples TRBV6-6 to TRBJ1-5; TRBD1 matches at 7 bases. Germline lookup yields CDR1 MNHNY and CDR2 SVGAGI (reference sequence). The CDR3 runs 13 residues. V lost 2 bases to trimming and J lost 5 bases; unmatched junction nucleotides: 0.

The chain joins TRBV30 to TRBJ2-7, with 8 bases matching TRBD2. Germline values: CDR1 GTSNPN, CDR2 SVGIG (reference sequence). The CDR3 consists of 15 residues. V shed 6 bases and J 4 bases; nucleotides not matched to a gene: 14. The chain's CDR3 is CACSSGGSGVYEQYF. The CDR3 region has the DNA TGTGCCTGTTCATCGGGGGGTAGCGGGGTATACGAGCAGTACTTC.

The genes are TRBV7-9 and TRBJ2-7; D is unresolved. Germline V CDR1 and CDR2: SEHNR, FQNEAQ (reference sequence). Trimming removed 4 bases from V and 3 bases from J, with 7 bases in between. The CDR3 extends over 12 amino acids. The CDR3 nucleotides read TGTGCCAGCAGCTACGATAGCTACGAGCAGTACTTC. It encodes CASSYDSYEQYF.

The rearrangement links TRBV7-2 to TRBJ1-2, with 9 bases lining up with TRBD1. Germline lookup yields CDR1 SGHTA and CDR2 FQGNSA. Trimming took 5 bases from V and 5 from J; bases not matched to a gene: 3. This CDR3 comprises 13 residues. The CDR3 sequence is CASSQGQGYGYTF. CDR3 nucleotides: TGTGCCAGCAGCCAGGGACAGGGTTATGGCTACACCTTC.

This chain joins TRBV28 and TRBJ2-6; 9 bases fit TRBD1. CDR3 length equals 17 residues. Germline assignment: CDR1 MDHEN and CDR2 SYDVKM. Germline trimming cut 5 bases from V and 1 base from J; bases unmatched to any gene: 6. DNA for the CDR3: TGTGCCAGCAGTGCCGGGACAGGGCCATCTGGGGCCAACGTCCTGACTTTC. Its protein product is CASSAGTGPSGANVLTF.

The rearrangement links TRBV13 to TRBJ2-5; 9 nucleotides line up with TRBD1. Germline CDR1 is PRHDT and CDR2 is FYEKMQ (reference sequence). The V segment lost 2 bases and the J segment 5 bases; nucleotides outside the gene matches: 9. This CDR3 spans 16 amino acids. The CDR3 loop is CASSLPGTGRRETQYF. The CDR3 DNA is TGTGCCAGCAGCTTACCCGGGACAGGGAGGAGGGAGACCCAGTACTTC.

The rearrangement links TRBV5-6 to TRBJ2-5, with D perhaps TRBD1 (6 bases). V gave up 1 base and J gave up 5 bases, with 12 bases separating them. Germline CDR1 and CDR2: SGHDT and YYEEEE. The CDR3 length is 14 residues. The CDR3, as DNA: TGTGCCAGCAGCTTGTGGACAGCTAGGGAGACCCAGTACTTC. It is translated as CASSLWTARETQYF.

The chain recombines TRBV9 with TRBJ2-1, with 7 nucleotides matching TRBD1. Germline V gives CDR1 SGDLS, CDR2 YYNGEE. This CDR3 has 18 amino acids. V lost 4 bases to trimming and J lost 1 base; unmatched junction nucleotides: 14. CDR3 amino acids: CASSPRAGTALSYNEQFF. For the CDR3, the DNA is TGTGCCAGCAGCCCGAGGGCCGGGACAGCTTTATCCTACAATGAGCAGTTCTTC.

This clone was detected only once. CDR3 sequence: CASSNRGAYEQYF. The CDR3, as DNA: TGTGCCAGCAGCAACAGGGGGGCCTACGAGCAGTACTTC. The chain combines TRBV6-1 with TRBJ2-7; 8 nucleotides agree with TRBD1. The trim removed 6 bases at V and 2 bases at J, leaving 3 bases unmatched. The CDR3 length is 13 residues. Germline V CDR1 and CDR2: MNHNS, SASEGT.

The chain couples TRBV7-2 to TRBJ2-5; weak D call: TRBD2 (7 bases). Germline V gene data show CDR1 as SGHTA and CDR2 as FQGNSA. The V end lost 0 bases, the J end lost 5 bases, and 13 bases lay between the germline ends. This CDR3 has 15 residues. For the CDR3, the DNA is TGTGCCAGCAGCTTAGCGGCGGGGGCCGGGGAGACCCAGTACTTC. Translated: CASSLAAGAGETQYF.

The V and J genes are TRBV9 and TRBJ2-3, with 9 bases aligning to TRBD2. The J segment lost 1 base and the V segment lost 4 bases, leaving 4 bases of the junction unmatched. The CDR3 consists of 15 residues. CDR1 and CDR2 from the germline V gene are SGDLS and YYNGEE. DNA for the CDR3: TGTGCCAGCAGCCCTAGCGGGACCCGCACAGATACGCAGTATTTT. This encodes CASSPSGTRTDTQYF. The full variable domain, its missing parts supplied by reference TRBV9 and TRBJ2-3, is DSGVTQTPKHLITATGQRVTLRCSPRSGDLSVYWYQQSLDQGLQFLIQYYNGEERAKGNILERFSAQQFPDLHSELNLSSLELGDSALYFCASSPSGTRTDTQYFGPGTRLTVL.

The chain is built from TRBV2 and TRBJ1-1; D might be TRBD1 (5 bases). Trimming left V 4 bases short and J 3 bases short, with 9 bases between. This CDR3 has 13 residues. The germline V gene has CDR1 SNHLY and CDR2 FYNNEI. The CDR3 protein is CASSVEQDTEAFF. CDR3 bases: TGTGCCAGCAGTGTAGAACAGGACACTGAAGCTTTCTTT.

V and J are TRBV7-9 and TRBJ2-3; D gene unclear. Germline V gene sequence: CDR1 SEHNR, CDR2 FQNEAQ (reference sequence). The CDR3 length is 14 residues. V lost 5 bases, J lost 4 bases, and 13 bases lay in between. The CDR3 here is CASSPYEPPDTQYF. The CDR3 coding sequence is TGTGCCAGCAGCCCATATGAGCCGCCAGATACGCAGTATTTT.